One sample yielded the 3 T cell receptor beta chains listed below, sequenced in a study of T cell repertoires in cytomegalovirus infection. TCRdb passed the reads through MiXCR, listing each CDR3 protein once. The data hold about 300,000 distinct CDR3 sequences, with about a tenth observed a single time. What was sequenced was PBMCs. These receptors all come from a human donor in good health (CMV status not recorded). Some clones in this sample may be carry-over from other donors' samples.

The genes are TRBV10-3 and TRBJ1-3, with D maybe TRBD1 (6 bases). Looked up from germline, CDR1 is ENHRY and CDR2 is SYGVKD. This CDR3 has 14 residues. V shed 4 bases and J shed 1 base, with 8 bases lying between them. Here the CDR3 reads CAISAQGSGNTIYF. For the CDR3, the DNA is TGTGCCATCAGTGCTCAGGGGTCTGGAAACACCATATATTTT.

At least ten counts were recorded for this clonotype. The V call is TRBV2, the J call TRBJ2-4; 7 bases align to TRBD1. J lost 1 base, V lost 4 bases, and 4 bases had no gene match. The CDR3 is made up of 15 amino acids. From germline, CDR1 is SNHLY and CDR2 FYNNEI. The CDR3 coding sequence is TGTGCCAGCAGTGTAGACAGGGTGGCCAAAAACATTCAGTACTTC. It codes for CASSVDRVAKNIQYF.

This clonotype showed up many times. The chain employs TRBV7-3 and TRBJ2-1; a possible D gene is TRBD2 (6 bases). Germline assignment: CDR1 SGHTA and CDR2 FQGTGA. Between the trimmed V and J ends, which lost 0 bases and 7 bases, there was a span of 13 bases. The CDR3 length is 15 residues. This CDR3 is CASSLTERGRNEQFF. DNA of the CDR3: TGTGCCAGCAGCTTAACGGAACGGGGGAGAAATGAGCAGTTCTTC.